Listed below are T cell receptor beta chains from one sample, sequenced in a study of blood T cells in healthy people across ages. TCRdb ran MiXCR on the 5' RACE reads and lists one entry per CDR3 protein. This table holds about 1.4 million distinct CDR3 sequences, roughly 60% found once. The sequencing sample was made of blood. These receptors came from a man in his late teens or twenties in good health. CDR3s include the opening cysteine and the closing phenylalanine or tryptophan. The D gene is left open where the match is weak. Rows may omit the clone size; those that give it use once, few, many or a size class.

size: -
length: 17
D: TRBD2
V: TRBV5-4
J: TRBJ2-5
CDR3: CASTGGSSGGPKETQYF
DNA: TGTGCCAGCACGGGGGGATCTAGCGGGGGGCCTAAAGAGACCCAGTACTTC

size: -
length: 14
D: -
V: TRBV21-1
J: TRBJ2-7
CDR3: CASSKRAGGYEQYF
DNA: TGTGCCAGCAGCAAACGGGCAGGCGGCTACGAGCAGTACTTC

size: -
length: 13
D: -
V: TRBV29-1
J: TRBJ2-5
CDR3: CSVEAWFLETQYF
DNA: TGCAGCGTTGAAGCGTGGTTTCTGGAGACCCAGTACTTC

size: -
length: 18
D: -
V: TRBV28
J: TRBJ1-5
CDR3: CASSSPLNRETIWQPQHF
DNA: TGTGCCAGCAGCTCGCCCCTCAACAGGGAAACTATTTGGCAGCCCCAGCATTTT

size: once
length: 18
D: TRBD1
V: TRBV6-1
J: TRBJ2-3
CDR3: CASSRKGQATSSTDTQYF
DNA: TGTGCCAGCAGCAGGAAGGGACAGGCCACGAGTAGCACAGATACGCAGTATTTT

size: -
length: 15
D: TRBD2
V: TRBV12-3/TRBV12-4
J: TRBJ2-1
CDR3: CASALLLAGYNEQFF
DNA: TGTGCCAGCGCCCTCTTGTTAGCGGGATACAATGAGCAGTTCTTC

size: -
length: 14
D: -
V: TRBV20-1
J: TRBJ2-5
CDR3: CSAALGLQEETQYF
DNA: TGCAGTGCTGCCTTGGGACTGCAAGAAGAGACCCAGTACTTC

size: few
length: 14
D: -
V: TRBV29-1
J: TRBJ2-7
CDR3: CSVEDRGETYEQYF
DNA: TGCAGCGTTGAAGATCGCGGGGAGACCTACGAGCAGTACTTC

size: few
length: 13
D: -
V: TRBV2
J: TRBJ1-1
CDR3: CASSYETNTEAFF
DNA: TGTGCCAGCAGTTATGAAACGAACACTGAAGCTTTCTTT

size: -
length: 17
D: TRBD2
V: TRBV2
J: TRBJ2-5
CDR3: CASSEWGSGSLGETQYF
DNA: TGTGCCAGCAGTGAGTGGGGTAGCGGGAGCTTAGGAGAGACCCAGTACTTC

size: few
length: 14
D: -
V: TRBV20-1
J: TRBJ2-1
CDR3: CSARDQQGRDEQFF
DNA: TGCAGTGCTAGAGATCAGCAGGGACGGGATGAGCAGTTCTTC

size: -
length: 16
D: -
V: TRBV5-1
J: TRBJ2-5
CDR3: CASSLTGTPPIETQYF
DNA: TGCGCCAGCAGCTTAACCGGGACTCCGCCCATTGAGACCCAGTACTTC

size: -
length: 11
D: -
V: TRBV20-1
J: TRBJ2-7
CDR3: CSAYRDYEQYF
DNA: TGCAGTGCATATAGGGACTACGAGCAGTACTTC

size: few
length: 17
D: TRBD2
V: TRBV12-3/TRBV12-4
J: TRBJ2-6
CDR3: CASSPGLVFSGANVLTF
DNA: TGTGCCAGCAGCCCAGGACTAGTCTTCTCTGGGGCCAACGTCCTGACTTTC

size: -
length: 13
D: TRBD2
V: TRBV28
J: TRBJ2-1
CDR3: CASRHGTSNEQFF
DNA: TGTGCCAGCAGACACGGGACTAGCAATGAGCAGTTCTTC

size: -
length: 12
D: -
V: TRBV29-1
J: TRBJ2-7
CDR3: CSVGGIGREQYF
DNA: TGCAGCGTTGGCGGGATCGGCCGCGAGCAGTACTTC

size: many
length: 15
D: TRBD1
V: TRBV12-3/TRBV12-4
J: TRBJ1-1
CDR3: CASSSQGQVGTEAFF
DNA: TGTGCCAGCAGTTCCCAAGGACAGGTTGGAACTGAAGCTTTCTTT

size: few
length: 13
D: -
V: TRBV29-1
J: TRBJ1-1
CDR3: CSSQGLSNTEAFF
DNA: TGCAGCTCACAAGGACTGTCGAACACTGAAGCTTTCTTT

size: once
length: 15
D: -
V: TRBV12-3/TRBV12-4
J: TRBJ2-1
CDR3: CASSPGPSSYNEQFF
DNA: TGTGCCAGCAGCCCCGGTCCCAGCTCCTACAATGAGCAGTTCTTC

size: -
length: 16
D: TRBD1
V: TRBV10-3
J: TRBJ2-7
CDR3: CAISDPPGQGKYEQYF
DNA: TGTGCCATCAGTGACCCTCCGGGACAGGGGAAATACGAGCAGTACTTC